This T cell receptor (beta chain) is drawn from a study of T cell responses to AZD1222 COVID-19 vaccine. Profiled with immunoSEQ multiplex PCR; TCRdb holds only in-frame clones, not every one. This table has just under 150,000 clones, 88% appearing once. Sequencing was performed on peripheral blood, taken 28 days after the second dose of the MenACWY control vaccine. The sequence was collected from an adult who received the MenACWY meningococcal vaccine as a control.

CDR3 in amino acids: CASSLDGGGNQPQHF. In DNA, the CDR3 is TGTGCCAGCAGCTTGGATGGAGGGGGCAATCAGCCCCAGCATTTT. The rearrangement joins TRBV5-4 to TRBJ1-5; D is possibly TRBD1 (5 bases). Germline V gene data show CDR1 as SGHNT and CDR2 as YYREEE (reference sequence). CDR3 length: 15 residues. V gave up 0 bases and J gave up 2 bases, with 9 bases separating them.